Below, 19 T cell receptor beta chains from the same sample are listed, as sequenced in a study of blood T cell repertoires in COVID-19. Using immunoSEQ multiplex PCR, the repertoire was profiled, and TCRdb retains in-frame clones only, with some absent. Of 300,000 or so clones listed, over 75% are singletons. The sequencing input was PBMCs or T cells enriched from blood (not recorded which). These receptor sequences come from a woman under 30 who had recovered from COVID-19.

The V gene is TRBV3-1 (or the pseudogene TRBV3-2), the J gene TRBJ1-1, with 7 bases fitting TRBD1. This CDR3 has 12 amino acids. CDR1 LGHDT and CDR2 YNNKEL come from the germline V gene (reference sequence). Trimming removed 1 base from V and 14 bases from J; junction bases left unmatched: 7. CDR3 loop: CASSQAFTGEFF. As DNA, the CDR3 is TGTGCCAGCAGCCAAGCCTTCACAGGGGAGTTCTTT.

The chain links TRBV9 to TRBJ1-5, with D possibly TRBD1 on 5 matching bases. The CDR3 consists of 15 residues. Germline loops: CDR1 SGDLS, CDR2 YYNGEE. V was cut by 4 bases and J by 7 bases, with 18 bases left in between. The CDR3 nucleotides are TGTGCCAGCAGCCGTAGGGCGGGGGTCTCGCAGCCCCAGCATTTT. This sequence encodes CASSRRAGVSQPQHF. Using reference TRBV9 and TRBJ1-5 for the parts outside the CDR3, the full variable domain is DSGVTQTPKHLITATGQRVTLRCSPRSGDLSVYWYQQSLDQGLQFLIQYYNGEERAKGNILERFSAQQFPDLHSELNLSSLELGDSALYFCASSRRAGVSQPQHFGDGTRLSIL.

This clone was counted a few times. J is TRBJ1-4 and V is TRBV13, with 11 bases aligning to TRBD1. V trimming: 4 bases; J trimming: 12 bases; junction bases outside the gene matches: 4. The CDR3 contains 13 residues. CDR1 and CDR2 (germline): PRHDT, FYEKMQ (reference sequence). DNA for the CDR3: TGTGCCAGCAGCTCCGGACAGGGGGCAGAACTGTTTTTT. It codes for CASSSGQGAELFF.

The V and J genes are TRBV27 and TRBJ2-6; D unclear. The CDR3 runs 15 residues. Germline V gives CDR1 MNHEY, CDR2 SMNVEV (reference sequence). V lost 5 bases and J lost 2, with 10 bases in between. Written as DNA, the CDR3 is TGTGCCAGCAGTCACCGGTTCGCTGGGGCCAACGTCCTGACTTTC. As protein: CASSHRFAGANVLTF.

The J gene is TRBJ2-1, the V gene TRBV28, with D hard to call. The V end was cut by 5 bases, the J end by 6 bases, with 20 bases between. In germline, CDR1 is MDHEN, CDR2 SYDVKM. The CDR3 is made up of 16 amino acids. The CDR3 spells CASSPISPDFRNEQFF. CDR3 sequence (DNA): TGTGCCAGCAGTCCGATATCCCCTGACTTCCGCAATGAGCAGTTCTTC.

The chain carries TRBV29-1 and TRBJ2-7; no reliable D call. The CDR3 consists of 12 residues. Germline V CDR1 and CDR2: SQVTM, ANQGSEA. Trimming cost V 6 bases and J 2 bases, with 11 bases left between them. The CDR3 coding sequence is TGCAGCGTGACGGAGTCCCCCTACGAGCAGTACTTC. This translates into CSVTESPYEQYF.

The V and J genes are TRBV27 and TRBJ2-2, with a possible D match to TRBD1 (5 bases). The germline V gene has CDR1 MNHEY and CDR2 SMNVEV (reference sequence). The CDR3 totals 17 residues. The V and J ends lost 2 bases and 0 bases respectively, with 13 bases between them. CDR3 sequence reads: CASSLRKQVTNTGELFF. The CDR3 DNA reads as TGTGCCAGCAGTTTAAGGAAACAGGTGACGAACACCGGGGAGCTGTTTTTT.

This chain links TRBV7-9 with TRBJ2-5; D unclear. V lost 0 bases and J 3 bases, leaving 8 bases between the germline ends. The CDR3 extends over 14 amino acids. Germline-derived CDR1 and CDR2 are SEHNR and FQNEAQ (reference sequence). The CDR3 DNA reads TGTGCCAGCAGCTTAGCGTTACGGGAAGAGACCCAGTACTTC. Translating it yields CASSLALREETQYF. The whole variable domain, filled in from reference TRBV7-9 and TRBJ2-5, reads DTGVSQNPRHKITKRGQNVTFRCDPISEHNRLYWYRQTLGQGPEFLTYFQNEAQLEKSRLLSDRFSAERPKGSFSTLEIQRTEQGDSAMYLCASSLALREETQYFGPGTRLLVL.

The chain joins TRBV13 to TRBJ2-3; 8 bases fit TRBD1. The CDR3 extends over 16 amino acids. Germline lookup yields CDR1 PRHDT and CDR2 FYEKMQ (reference sequence). The J segment lost 0 bases and the V segment lost 5 bases, leaving 7 bases of the junction unmatched. CDR3 sequence reads: CASSLRTGRSTDTQYF. In nucleotides, the CDR3 is TGTGCCAGCAGCCTCCGGACAGGGCGGAGCACAGATACGCAGTATTTT.

This sequence joins TRBV18 and TRBJ2-1; D perhaps matches TRBD2 (6 bases). The germline CDR1 and CDR2 sequences are KGHSH and LQKENI. V was trimmed by 3 bases and J by 10 bases, leaving 16 bases between them. The CDR3 runs 14 residues. In nucleotides, the CDR3 is TGTGCCAGCTCACCGACGGAGGGCCAGGGAGAGCAGTTCTTC. Translation: CASSPTEGQGEQFF.

The rearrangement uses TRBV9 and TRBJ1-2; a possible D gene is TRBD1 (6 bases). Trimming took off 2 bases at V and 6 bases at J, with 8 bases between the two ends. The CDR3 runs to 12 residues. CDR1 and CDR2 (germline): SGDLS, YYNGEE. The DNA of the CDR3 is TGTGCCAGCAGCGTCAGGGGAAATGGCTACACCTTC. Translated: CASSVRGNGYTF.

J is TRBJ2-5 and V is TRBV4-1; 10 positions match TRBD1. Per germline, CDR1 MGHRA and CDR2 YSYEKL. This CDR3 has 16 amino acids. Losses at the gene ends were 0 bases for V and 5 bases for J; bases not matched to a gene: 6. CDR3 nucleotide sequence: TGCGCCAGCAGCCAAGATCTGACAGGGGGCTGGGAGACCCAGTACTTC. Its protein product is CASSQDLTGGWETQYF.

The V gene is TRBV18, the J gene TRBJ2-1; TRBD2 matches at 7 bases. Germline CDR1 and CDR2: KGHSH and LQKENI. The CDR3 is 15 residues long. V lost 3 bases and J lost 6; bases outside the gene matches: 8. CDR3 residues: CASSPRLAASNEQFF. CDR3 sequence (DNA): TGTGCCAGCTCACCGCGGCTAGCGGCCTCCAATGAGCAGTTCTTC.

The V call is TRBV24-1, the J call TRBJ2-1; TRBD2 matches 7 bases. Trimming took 7 bases from V and 5 from J; bases not matched to a gene: 7. Germline V gene data show CDR1 as KGHDR and CDR2 as SFDVKD. CDR3 length: 14 amino acids. The DNA for the CDR3 is TGTGCCACCAGCCCGGGGGGACCCCACAATGAGCAGTTCTTC. It is translated as CATSPGGPHNEQFF.

The V and J genes are TRBV18 and TRBJ1-6, with D maybe TRBD1 (6 bases). This CDR3 is 15 amino acids long. V was clipped by 3 bases and J by 5 bases, with 11 bases between them. The germline V gene has CDR1 KGHSH and CDR2 LQKENI. CDR3 DNA sequence: TGTGCCAGCTCACCTCAGGGGATTAATAATTCACCCCTCCACTTT. Amino acid sequence: CASSPQGINNSPLHF.

The rearrangement uses TRBV6-5 and TRBJ2-7; D unresolved. Germline CDR1 MNHEY, CDR2 SVGAGI. The germline V and J ends were trimmed by 5 bases and 3 bases, with 14 bases remaining between them. This CDR3 has 14 residues. The CDR3 nucleotides are TGTGCCAGCAGTCCAAGCGTCGGATACTACGAGCAGTACTTC. It specifies CASSPSVGYYEQYF.

The V and J genes are TRBV28 and TRBJ2-1; 7 bases agree with TRBD1. The CDR3 is 15 amino acids. Germline trimming cut 3 bases from V and 2 bases from J; bases unmatched to any gene: 4. CDR1 and CDR2 from the germline V gene are MDHEN and SYDVKM. The CDR3: CASSLPRGPYNEQFF. CDR3 in DNA: TGTGCCAGCAGTTTGCCGAGGGGGCCCTACAATGAGCAGTTCTTC.

V is TRBV27 and J is TRBJ1-2; TRBD1 matches 8 bases. The CDR3 spans 13 residues. After removal of 2 bases from V and 7 bases from J, the junction contained 3 bases not matched to a gene. CDR1 is MNHEY and CDR2 is SMNVEV in the germline V gene (reference sequence). In DNA form, the CDR3 reads TGTGCCAGCAGTTTAGCAGGGGGCGGTGGCTACACCTTC. Its protein is CASSLAGGGGYTF.

CDR3 coding DNA: TGTGCCTCCTCGGGACTCTACTACGAGCAGTACTTC. Translating it yields CASSGLYYEQYF. This chain connects TRBV6-5 to TRBJ2-7, with D perhaps matching TRBD2 (6 bases). This CDR3 has 12 residues. Germline CDR1 and CDR2: MNHEY and SVGAGI. V lost 11 bases and J lost 3, with 14 bases in between.